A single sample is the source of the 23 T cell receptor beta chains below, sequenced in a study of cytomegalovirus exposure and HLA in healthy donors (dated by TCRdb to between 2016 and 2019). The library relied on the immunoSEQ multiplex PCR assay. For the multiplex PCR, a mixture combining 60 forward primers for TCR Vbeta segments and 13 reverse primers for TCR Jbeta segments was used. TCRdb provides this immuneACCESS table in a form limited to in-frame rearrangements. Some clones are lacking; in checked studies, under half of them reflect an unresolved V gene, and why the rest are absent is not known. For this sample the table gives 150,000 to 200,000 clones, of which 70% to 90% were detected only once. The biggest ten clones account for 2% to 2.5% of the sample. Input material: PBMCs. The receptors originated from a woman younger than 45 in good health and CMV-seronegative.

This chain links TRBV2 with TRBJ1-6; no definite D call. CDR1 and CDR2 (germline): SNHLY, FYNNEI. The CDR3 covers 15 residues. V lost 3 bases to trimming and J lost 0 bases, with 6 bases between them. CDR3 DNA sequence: TGTGCCAGCAGTGAGCGTGGCTCCTATAATTCACCCCTCCACTTT. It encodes CASSERGSYNSPLHF. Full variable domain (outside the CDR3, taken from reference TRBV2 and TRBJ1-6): EPEVTQTPSHQVTQMGQEVILRCVPISNHLYFYWYRQILGQKVEFLVSFYNNEISEKSEIFDDQFSVERPDGSNFTLKIRSTKLEDSAMYFCASSERGSYNSPLHFGNGTRLTVT.

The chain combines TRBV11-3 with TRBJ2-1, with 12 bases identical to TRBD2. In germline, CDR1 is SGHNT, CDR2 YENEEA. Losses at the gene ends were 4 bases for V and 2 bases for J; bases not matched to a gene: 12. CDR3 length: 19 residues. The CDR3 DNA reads TGTGCCAGCAGCTCGAAGGGTCTAGCGGGAGGGCCCGCCTACAATGAGCAGTTCTTC. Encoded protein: CASSSKGLAGGPAYNEQFF.

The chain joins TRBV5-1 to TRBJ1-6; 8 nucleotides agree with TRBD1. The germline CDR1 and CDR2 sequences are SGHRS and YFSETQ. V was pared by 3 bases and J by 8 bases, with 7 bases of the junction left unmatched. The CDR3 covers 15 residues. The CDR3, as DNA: TGCGCCAGCAGCTCCCCGACAGGGGAACATTCACCCCTCCACTTT. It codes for CASSSPTGEHSPLHF.

CDR3 sequence (DNA): TGTGCCAGCAGTACCCGCCGAGGTCTTAGGGGTCAGCCCCAGCATTTT. It yields the protein CASSTRRGLRGQPQHF. The V gene is TRBV28, the J gene TRBJ1-5; D possibly corresponds to TRBD1 (5 bases). Germline V gene sequence: CDR1 MDHEN, CDR2 SYDVKM. The CDR3 length is 16 residues. The V gene lost 5 bases and the J gene lost 6 bases, with 20 bases spanning the gap.

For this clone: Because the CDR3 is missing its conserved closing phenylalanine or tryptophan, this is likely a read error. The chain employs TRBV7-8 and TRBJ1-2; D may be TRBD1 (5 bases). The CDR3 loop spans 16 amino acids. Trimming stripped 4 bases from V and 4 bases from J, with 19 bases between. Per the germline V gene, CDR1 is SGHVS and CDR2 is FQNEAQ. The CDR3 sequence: CASSSPGTLDFYGYTL. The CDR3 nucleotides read TGTGCCAGCAGCTCCCCCGGGACTCTAGATTTCTATGGCTACACCCTC.

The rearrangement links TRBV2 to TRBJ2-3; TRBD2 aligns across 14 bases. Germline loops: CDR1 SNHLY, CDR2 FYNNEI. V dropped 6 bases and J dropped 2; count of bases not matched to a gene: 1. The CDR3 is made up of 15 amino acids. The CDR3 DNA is TGTGCCAGCAGGGGACTAGCGGGGGTCACAGATACGCAGTATTTT. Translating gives CASRGLAGVTDTQYF.

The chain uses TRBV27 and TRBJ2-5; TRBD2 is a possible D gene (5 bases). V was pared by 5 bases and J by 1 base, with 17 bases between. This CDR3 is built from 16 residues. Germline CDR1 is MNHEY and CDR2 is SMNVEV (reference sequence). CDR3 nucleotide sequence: TGTGCCAGCAGTGGGTTGGAGGAGATCACCCAAGAGACCCAGTACTTC. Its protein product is CASSGLEEITQETQYF.

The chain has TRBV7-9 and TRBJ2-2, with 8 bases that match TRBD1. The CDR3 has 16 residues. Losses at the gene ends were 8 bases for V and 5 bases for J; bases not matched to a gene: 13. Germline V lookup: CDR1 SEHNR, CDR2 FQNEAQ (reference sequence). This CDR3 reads CASGDGGTGGTGELFF. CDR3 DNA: TGTGCCAGCGGGGACGGGGGCACAGGGGGGACCGGGGAGCTGTTTTTT.

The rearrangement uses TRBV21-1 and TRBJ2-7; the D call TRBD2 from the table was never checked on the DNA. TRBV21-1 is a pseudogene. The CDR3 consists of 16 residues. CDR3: CASRTGLAGVNYEQYF. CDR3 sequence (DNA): TGTGCCAGCAGAACTGGACTAGCGGGTGTCAACTACGAGCAGTACTTC.

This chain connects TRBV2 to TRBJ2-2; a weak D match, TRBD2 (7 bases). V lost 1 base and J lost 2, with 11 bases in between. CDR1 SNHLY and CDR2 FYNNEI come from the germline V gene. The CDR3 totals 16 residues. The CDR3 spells CASSEEGGGNTGELFF. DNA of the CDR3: TGTGCCAGCAGTGAAGAAGGGGGGGGTAACACCGGGGAGCTGTTTTTT.

In nucleotides, the CDR3 is TGTGCCAGCAGCATCACTAGCGGGAGGACCATCCAAGAGACCCAGTACTTC. It is translated as CASSITSGRTIQETQYF. The chain joins TRBV11-2 to TRBJ2-5; 12 bases fit TRBD2. The J segment lost 1 base and the V segment lost 5 bases, leaving 8 bases of the junction unmatched. The CDR3 spans 17 residues. The germline CDR1 and CDR2 sequences are SGHAT and FQNNGV.

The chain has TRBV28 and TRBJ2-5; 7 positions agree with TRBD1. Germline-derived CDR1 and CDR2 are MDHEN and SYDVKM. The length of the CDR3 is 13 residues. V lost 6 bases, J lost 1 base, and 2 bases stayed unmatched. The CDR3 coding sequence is TGTGCCAGCAGGGGGACAGCCCAAGAGACCCAGTACTTC. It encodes CASRGTAQETQYF.

This chain's CDR3 is CASSSGTGFIEQYF. The CDR3 DNA is TGTGCCAGCAGCTCCGGGACAGGGTTTATCGAGCAGTACTTC. The chain recombines TRBV27 with TRBJ2-7, with 9 bases lining up with TRBD1. Trimming took 6 bases from V and 6 from J; bases not matched to a gene: 9. The CDR3 runs 14 residues. Germline CDR1 is MNHEY and CDR2 is SMNVEV (reference sequence).

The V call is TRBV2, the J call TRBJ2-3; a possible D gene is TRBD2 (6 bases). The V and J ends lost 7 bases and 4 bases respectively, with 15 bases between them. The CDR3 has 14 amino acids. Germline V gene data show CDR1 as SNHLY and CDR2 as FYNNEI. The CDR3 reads CASNGDSRPDTQYF. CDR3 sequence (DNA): TGTGCCAGCAACGGGGACTCACGCCCAGATACGCAGTATTTT.

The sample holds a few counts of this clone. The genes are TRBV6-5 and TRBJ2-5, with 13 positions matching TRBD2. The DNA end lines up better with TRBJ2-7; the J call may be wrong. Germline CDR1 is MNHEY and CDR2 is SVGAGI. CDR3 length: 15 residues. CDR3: CASRRTSGGSYEQYF. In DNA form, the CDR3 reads TGTGCCAGCAGGCGGACTAGCGGGGGCTCCTACGAGCAGTACTTC.

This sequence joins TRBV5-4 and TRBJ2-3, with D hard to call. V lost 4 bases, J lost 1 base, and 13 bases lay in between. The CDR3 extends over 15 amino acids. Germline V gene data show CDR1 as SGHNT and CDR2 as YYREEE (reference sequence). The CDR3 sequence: CASSTRSPGTDTQYF. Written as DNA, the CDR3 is TGTGCCAGCAGCACGCGATCTCCTGGCACAGATACGCAGTATTTT.

The CDR3 bases are TGTGCCAGTAGTGGAGGATTCGGGCAGGGGGCTCACAATGAGCAGTTCTTC. It encodes CASSGGFGQGAHNEQFF. The chain combines TRBV19 with TRBJ2-1, with 8 nucleotides matching TRBD1. Germline V gene data show CDR1 as LNHDA and CDR2 as SQIVND (reference sequence). The CDR3 has 17 amino acids. Unmatched junction bases numbered 14, after V lost 5 bases and J lost 5 bases.

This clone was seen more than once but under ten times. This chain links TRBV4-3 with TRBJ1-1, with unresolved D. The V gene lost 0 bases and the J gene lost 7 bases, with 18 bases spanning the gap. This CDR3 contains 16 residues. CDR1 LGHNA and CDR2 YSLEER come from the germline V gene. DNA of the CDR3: TGCGCCAGCAGCCAAGAGGGAATGGCGGGGAAGGGTGAAGCTTTCTTT. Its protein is CASSQEGMAGKGEAFF.

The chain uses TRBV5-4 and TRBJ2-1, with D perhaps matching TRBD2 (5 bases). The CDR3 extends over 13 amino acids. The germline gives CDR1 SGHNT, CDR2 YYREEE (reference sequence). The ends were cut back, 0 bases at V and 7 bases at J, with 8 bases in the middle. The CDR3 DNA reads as TGTGCCAGCAGCTTGGTCACTAGTAATGAGCAGTTCTTC. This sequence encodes CASSLVTSNEQFF.

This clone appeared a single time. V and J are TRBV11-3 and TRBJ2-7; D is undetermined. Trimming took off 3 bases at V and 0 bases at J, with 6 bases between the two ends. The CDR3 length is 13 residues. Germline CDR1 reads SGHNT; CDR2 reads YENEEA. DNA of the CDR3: TGTGCCAGCAGCTTTGAGAGCTCCTACGAGCAGTACTTC. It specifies CASSFESSYEQYF.

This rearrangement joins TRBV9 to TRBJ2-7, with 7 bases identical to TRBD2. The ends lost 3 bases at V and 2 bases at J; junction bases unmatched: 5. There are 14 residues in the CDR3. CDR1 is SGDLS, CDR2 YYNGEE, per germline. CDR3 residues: CASSAGGPAYEQYF. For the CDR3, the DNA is TGTGCCAGCAGCGCGGGGGGACCAGCCTACGAGCAGTACTTC.

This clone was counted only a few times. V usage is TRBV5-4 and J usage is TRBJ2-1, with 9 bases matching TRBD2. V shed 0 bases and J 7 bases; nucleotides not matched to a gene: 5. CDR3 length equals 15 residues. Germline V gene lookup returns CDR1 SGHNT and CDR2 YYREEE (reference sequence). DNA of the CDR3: TGTGCCAGCAGCTTGGTTCTAGCGGGGCTGAATGAGCAGTTCTTC. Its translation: CASSLVLAGLNEQFF.

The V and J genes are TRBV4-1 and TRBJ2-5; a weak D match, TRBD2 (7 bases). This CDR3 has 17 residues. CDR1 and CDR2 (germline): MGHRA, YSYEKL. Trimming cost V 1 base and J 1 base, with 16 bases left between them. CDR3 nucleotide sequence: TGCGCCAGCAGCCAAGTTTCATCCGGGGGGCCCCAAGAGACCCAGTACTTC. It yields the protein CASSQVSSGGPQETQYF.